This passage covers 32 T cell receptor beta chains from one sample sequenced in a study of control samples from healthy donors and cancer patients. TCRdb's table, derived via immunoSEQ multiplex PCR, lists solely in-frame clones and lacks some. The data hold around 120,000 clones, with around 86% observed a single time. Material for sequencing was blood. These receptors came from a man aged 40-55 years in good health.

The CDR3 nucleotides read TGTGCCAGGGGGGGGTATAATTCACCCCTCCACTTT. It encodes CARGGYNSPLHF. The chain joins TRBV19 to TRBJ1-6, with D possibly being TRBD1 (5 bases). This CDR3 comprises 12 residues. CDR1 and CDR2 (germline): LNHDA, SQIVND (reference sequence). The ends were cut back, 9 bases at V and 4 bases at J, with 7 bases in the middle.

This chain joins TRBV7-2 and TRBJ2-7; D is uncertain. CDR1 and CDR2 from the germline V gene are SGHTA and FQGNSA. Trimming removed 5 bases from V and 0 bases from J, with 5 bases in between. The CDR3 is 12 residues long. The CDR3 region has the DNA TGTGCCAGCAGCGTAAACTCCTACGAGCAGTACTTC. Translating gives CASSVNSYEQYF.

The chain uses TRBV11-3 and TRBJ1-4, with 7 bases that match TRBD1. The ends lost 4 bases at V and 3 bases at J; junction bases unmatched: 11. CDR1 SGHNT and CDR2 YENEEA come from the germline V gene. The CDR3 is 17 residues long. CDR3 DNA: TGTGCCAGCAGCTCGACGGGACAGTCGAGTCCTAATGAAAAACTGTTTTTT. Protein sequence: CASSSTGQSSPNEKLFF.

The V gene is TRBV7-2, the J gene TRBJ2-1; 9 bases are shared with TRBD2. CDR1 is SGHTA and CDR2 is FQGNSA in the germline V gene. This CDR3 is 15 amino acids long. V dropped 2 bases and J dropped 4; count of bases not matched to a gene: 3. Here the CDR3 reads CASSLRGGAYNEQFF. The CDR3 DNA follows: TGTGCCAGCAGCTTACGCGGGGGGGCTTACAATGAGCAGTTCTTC.

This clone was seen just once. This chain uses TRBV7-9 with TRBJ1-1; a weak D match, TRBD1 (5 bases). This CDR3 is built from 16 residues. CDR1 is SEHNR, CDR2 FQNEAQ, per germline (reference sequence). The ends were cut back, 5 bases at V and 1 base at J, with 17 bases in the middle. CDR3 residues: CASSHRGVGGNTEAFF. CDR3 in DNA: TGTGCCAGCAGCCACCGGGGCGTTGGGGGGAACACTGAAGCTTTCTTT.

The chain's CDR3 is CASSLEATSTDTQYF. CDR3 coding DNA: TGCGCCAGCAGCTTGGAGGCTACTAGCACAGATACGCAGTATTTT. The chain employs TRBV5-1 and TRBJ2-3; D is unresolved. V gave up 0 bases and J gave up 0 bases, with 8 bases separating them. The CDR3 runs to 15 residues. Germline V gives CDR1 SGHRS, CDR2 YFSETQ.

The CDR3 sequence: CARRWAGGVFYEQYF. The CDR3 bases are TGCGCCCGCCGCTGGGCCGGGGGGGTATTCTACGAGCAGTACTTC. The chain employs TRBV5-1 and TRBJ2-7, with TRBD2 identical over 8 bases. The CDR3 contains 15 residues. Losses at the gene ends were 10 bases for V and 3 bases for J; bases not matched to a gene: 15. The V gene's germline CDR1 is SGHRS and CDR2 YFSETQ. Looking up the rest from reference TRBV5-1 and TRBJ2-7 gives the full variable domain: KAGVTQTPRYLIKTRGQQVTLSCSPISGHRSVSWYQQTPGQGLQFLFEYFSETQRNKGNFPGRFSGRQFSNSRSEMNVSTLELGDSALYLCARRWAGGVFYEQYFGPGTRLTVT.

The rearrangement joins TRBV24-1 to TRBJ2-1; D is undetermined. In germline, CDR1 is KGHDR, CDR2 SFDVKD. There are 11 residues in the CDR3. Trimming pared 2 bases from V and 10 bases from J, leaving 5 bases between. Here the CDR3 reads CATSDSGEQFF. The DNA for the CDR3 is TGTGCCACCAGTGATTCTGGGGAGCAGTTCTTC.

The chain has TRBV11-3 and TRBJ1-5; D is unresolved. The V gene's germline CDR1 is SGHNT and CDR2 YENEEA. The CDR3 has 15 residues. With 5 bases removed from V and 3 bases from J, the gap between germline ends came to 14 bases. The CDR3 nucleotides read TGTGCCAGCAGCCAAACGTCGGCAGCCAATCAGCCCCAGCATTTT. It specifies CASSQTSAANQPQHF.

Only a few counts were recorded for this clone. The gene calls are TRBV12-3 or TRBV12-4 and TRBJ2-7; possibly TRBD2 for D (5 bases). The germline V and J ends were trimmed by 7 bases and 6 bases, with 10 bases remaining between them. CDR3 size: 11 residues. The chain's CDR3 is CASTYRGEQYF. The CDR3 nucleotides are TGTGCCAGCACCTATCGGGGCGAGCAGTACTTC.

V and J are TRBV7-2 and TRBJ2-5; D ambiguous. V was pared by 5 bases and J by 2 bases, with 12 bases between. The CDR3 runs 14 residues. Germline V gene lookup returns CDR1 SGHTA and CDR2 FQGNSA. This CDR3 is CASSKRHGQETQYF. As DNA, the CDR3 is TGTGCCAGCAGCAAACGACACGGACAAGAGACCCAGTACTTC.

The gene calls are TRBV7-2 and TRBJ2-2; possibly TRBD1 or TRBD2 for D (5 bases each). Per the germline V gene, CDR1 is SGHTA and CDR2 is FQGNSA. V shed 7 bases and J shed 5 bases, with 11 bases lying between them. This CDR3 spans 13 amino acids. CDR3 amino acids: CASTLGVTGELFF. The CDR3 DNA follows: TGTGCCAGCACCCTGGGGGTTACCGGGGAGCTGTTTTTT.

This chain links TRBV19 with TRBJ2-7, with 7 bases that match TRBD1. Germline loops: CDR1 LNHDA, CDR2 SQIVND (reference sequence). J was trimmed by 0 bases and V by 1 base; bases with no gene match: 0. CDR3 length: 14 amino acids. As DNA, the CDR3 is TGTGCCAGTAGTATAGGACAGGGCTCCTACGAGCAGTACTTC. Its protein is CASSIGQGSYEQYF.

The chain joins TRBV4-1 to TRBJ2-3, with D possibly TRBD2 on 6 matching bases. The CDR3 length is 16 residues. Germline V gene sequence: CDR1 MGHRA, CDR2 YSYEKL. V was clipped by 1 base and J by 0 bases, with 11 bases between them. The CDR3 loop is CASSQGDFYSTDTQYF. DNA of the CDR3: TGCGCCAGCAGCCAAGGGGACTTTTATAGCACAGATACGCAGTATTTT.

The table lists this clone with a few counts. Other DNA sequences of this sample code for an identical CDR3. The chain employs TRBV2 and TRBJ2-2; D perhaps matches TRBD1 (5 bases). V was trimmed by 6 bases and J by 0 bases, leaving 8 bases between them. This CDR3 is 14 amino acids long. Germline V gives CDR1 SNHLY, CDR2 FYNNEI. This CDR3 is CASRVDTNTGELFF. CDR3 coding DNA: TGTGCCAGCAGGGTGGACACGAACACCGGGGAGCTGTTTTTT.

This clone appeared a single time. In DNA, the CDR3 is TGCGCCAGCAGCCCAGGACGAGGAGGGGGCACAGATACGCAGTATTTT. Its protein product is CASSPGRGGGTDTQYF. The genes are TRBV5-1 and TRBJ2-3, with D possibly matching TRBD2 (6 bases). This CDR3 comprises 16 residues. CDR1 is SGHRS, CDR2 YFSETQ, per germline. V lost 4 bases and J 1 base, leaving 16 bases between the germline ends. Looking up the rest from reference TRBV5-1 and TRBJ2-3 gives the full variable domain: KAGVTQTPRYLIKTRGQQVTLSCSPISGHRSVSWYQQTPGQGLQFLFEYFSETQRNKGNFPGRFSGRQFSNSRSEMNVSTLELGDSALYLCASSPGRGGGTDTQYFGPGTRLTVL.

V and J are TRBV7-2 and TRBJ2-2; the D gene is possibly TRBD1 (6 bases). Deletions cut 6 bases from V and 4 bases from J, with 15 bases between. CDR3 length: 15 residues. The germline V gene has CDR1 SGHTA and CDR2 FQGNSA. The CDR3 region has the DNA TGTGCCAGCAGAGGGGACATTTTGGCCACCGGGGAGCTGTTTTTT. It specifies CASRGDILATGELFF.

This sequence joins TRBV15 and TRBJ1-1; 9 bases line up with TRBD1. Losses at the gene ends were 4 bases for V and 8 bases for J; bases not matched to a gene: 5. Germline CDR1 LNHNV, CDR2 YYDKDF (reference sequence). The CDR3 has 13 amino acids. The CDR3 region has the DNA TGTGCCACCAGCAATAACAGGGGGCCCGAAGCTTTCTTT. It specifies CATSNNRGPEAFF.

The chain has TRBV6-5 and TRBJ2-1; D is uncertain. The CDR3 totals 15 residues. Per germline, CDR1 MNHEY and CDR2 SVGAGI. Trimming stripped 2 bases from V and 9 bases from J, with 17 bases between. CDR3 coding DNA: TGTGCCAGCAGTTACCGAACCCCACTGGGGTCTGAGCAGTTCTTC. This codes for CASSYRTPLGSEQFF.

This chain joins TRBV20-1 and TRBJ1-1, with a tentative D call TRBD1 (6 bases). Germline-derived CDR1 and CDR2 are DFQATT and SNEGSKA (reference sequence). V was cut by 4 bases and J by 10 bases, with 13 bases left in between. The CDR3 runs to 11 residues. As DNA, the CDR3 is TGCAGTGCTATTACAGGGAGGGGAGCTTTCTTT. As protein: CSAITGRGAFF.

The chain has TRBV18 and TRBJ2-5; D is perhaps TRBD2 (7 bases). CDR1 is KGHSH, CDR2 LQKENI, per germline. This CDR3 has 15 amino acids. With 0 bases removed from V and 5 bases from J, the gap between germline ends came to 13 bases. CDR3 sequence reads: CASSPPAGAWETQYF. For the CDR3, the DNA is TGTGCCAGCTCACCACCGGCGGGGGCGTGGGAGACCCAGTACTTC.

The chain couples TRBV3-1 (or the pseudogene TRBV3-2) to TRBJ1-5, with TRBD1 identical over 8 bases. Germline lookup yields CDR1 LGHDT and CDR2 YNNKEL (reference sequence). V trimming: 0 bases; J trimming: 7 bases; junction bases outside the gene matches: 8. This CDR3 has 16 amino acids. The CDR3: CASSQDGRGPGQPQHF. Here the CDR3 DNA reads TGTGCCAGCAGCCAAGACGGCAGGGGGCCGGGACAGCCCCAGCATTTT.

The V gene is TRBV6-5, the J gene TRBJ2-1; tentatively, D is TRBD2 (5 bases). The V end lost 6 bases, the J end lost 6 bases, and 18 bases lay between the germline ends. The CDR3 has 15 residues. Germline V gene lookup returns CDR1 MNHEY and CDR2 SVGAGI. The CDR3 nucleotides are TGTGCCAGCAGAGGCTCTAGCTCCCCCGGCAATGAGCAGTTCTTC. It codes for CASRGSSSPGNEQFF.

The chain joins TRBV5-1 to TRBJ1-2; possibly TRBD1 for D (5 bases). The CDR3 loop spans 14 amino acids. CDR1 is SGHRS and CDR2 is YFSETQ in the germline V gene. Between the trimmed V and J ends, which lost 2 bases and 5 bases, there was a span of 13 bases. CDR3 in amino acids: CASSFEGVSYGYTF. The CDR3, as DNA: TGCGCCAGCAGCTTTGAAGGGGTCAGTTATGGCTACACCTTC.

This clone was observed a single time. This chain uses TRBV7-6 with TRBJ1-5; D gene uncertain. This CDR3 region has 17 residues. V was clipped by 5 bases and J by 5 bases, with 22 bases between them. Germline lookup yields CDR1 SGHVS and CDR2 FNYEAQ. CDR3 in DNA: TGTGCCAGCAGCCAACGAGCAGCTACTCCCACGTATCAGCCCCAGCATTTT. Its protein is CASSQRAATPTYQPQHF.

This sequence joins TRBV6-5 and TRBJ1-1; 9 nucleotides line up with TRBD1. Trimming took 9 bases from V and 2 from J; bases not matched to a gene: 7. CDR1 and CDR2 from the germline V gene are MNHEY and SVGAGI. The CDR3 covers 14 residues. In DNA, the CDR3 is TGTGCCAGTAGAAGGACAGGGGCAAACACTGAAGCTTTCTTT. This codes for CASRRTGANTEAFF.

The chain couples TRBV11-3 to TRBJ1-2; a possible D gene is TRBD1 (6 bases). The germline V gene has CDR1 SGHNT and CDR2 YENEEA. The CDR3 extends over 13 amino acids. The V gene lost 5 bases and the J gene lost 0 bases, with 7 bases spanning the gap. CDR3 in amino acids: CASSRDTNYGYTF. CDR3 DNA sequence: TGTGCCAGCAGCCGGGACACTAACTATGGCTACACCTTC.

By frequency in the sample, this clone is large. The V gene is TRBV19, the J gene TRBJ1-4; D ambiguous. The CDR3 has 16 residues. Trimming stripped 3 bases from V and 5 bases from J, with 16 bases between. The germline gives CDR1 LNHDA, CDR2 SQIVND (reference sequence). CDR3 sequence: CASSIPNDYYNEKLFF. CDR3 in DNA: TGTGCCAGTAGTATCCCCAACGACTATTACAATGAAAAACTGTTTTTT.

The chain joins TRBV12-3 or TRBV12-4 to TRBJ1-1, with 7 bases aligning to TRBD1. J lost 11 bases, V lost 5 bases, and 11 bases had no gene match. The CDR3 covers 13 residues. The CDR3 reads CASSATPGGRAFF. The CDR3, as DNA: TGTGCCAGCAGTGCGACCCCAGGGGGTAGGGCTTTCTTT.

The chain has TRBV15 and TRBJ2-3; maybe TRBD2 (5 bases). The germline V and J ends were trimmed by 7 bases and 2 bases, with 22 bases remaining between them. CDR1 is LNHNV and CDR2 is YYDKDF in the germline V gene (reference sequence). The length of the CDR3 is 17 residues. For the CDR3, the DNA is TGTGCCACCACGAGAGATAAACGGCCGGGGTACACAGATACGCAGTATTTT. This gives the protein CATTRDKRPGYTDTQYF.

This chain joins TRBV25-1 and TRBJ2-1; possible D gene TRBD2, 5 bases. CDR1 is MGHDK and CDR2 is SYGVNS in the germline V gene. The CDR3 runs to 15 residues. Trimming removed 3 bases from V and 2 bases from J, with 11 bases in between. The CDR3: CASSESGSTYNEQFF. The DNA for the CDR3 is TGTGCCAGCAGTGAGTCGGGATCCACCTACAATGAGCAGTTCTTC. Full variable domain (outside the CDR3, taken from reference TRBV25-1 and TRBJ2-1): EADIYQTPRYLVIGTGKKITLECSQTMGHDKMYWYQQDPGMELHLIHYSYGVNSTEKGDLSSESTVSRIRTEHFPLTLESARPSHTSQYLCASSESGSTYNEQFFGPGTRLTVL.

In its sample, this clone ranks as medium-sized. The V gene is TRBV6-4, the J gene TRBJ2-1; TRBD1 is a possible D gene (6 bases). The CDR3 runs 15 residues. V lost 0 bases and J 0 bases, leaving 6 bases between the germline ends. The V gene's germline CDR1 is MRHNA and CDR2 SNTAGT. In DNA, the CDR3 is TGTGCCAGCAGTGACTCGGGACACTCCTACAATGAGCAGTTCTTC. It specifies CASSDSGHSYNEQFF.